This T cell receptor beta chain was sequenced during a study of response to subunit inactivated influenza vaccine. Study-wide points: The authors suggested that few new T cells are recruited per seasonal influenza vaccination.

This clonotype appeared a few times. The antigen is unknown. One entry per CDR3 protein results from TCRdb running MiXCR on the RT-PCR reads. This table holds about 700,000 distinct CDR3 sequences, roughly 15% found once. The CDR3 has 12 residues. Trimming stripped 4 bases from V and 8 bases from J, with 11 bases between. CDR1 is SGHTA and CDR2 is FQGNSA in the germline V gene. The gene calls are TRBV7-2 and TRBJ1-2, with D possibly TRBD1 on 5 matching bases. The TCR comes from a man aged 50 to 59 who received an inactivated influenza vaccine. The sequencing used PBMCs from blood, collected less than 15 days before vaccination. The CDR3 DNA follows: TGTGCCAGCAGCTCCCAGGGTTTCGGCTACACCTTC. This translates into CASSSQGFGYTF.